The present entry profiles one T cell receptor beta chain with its context. The CDR3 runs 16 residues. Germline V gene data show CDR1 as LGHNA and CDR2 as YSLEER. The trim removed 4 bases at V and 5 bases at J, leaving 9 bases unmatched. Profiling relied on immunoSEQ multiplex PCR, and the TCRdb table lists in-frame clones only, not all of them. This sample has some 120,000 clones, with approximately 96% found just once. These data are taken from a study of human thymus T cells. Corrective heart surgery yielded resections, and these provided the thymus tissue. This sequence joins TRBV4-3 and TRBJ1-4, with 8 bases identical to TRBD1. The clonotype comes from a boy younger than two with a congenital heart defect but otherwise immunologically healthy. Sequencing was done on a sample of thymus tissue. Written as DNA, the CDR3 is TGCGCCAGCAGCCCCGCGCAGGGACAGGAGAATGAAAAACTGTTTTTT. This codes for CASSPAQGQENEKLFF.